This T cell receptor (beta chain) was recovered during a study of blood T cell repertoires in COVID-19. Study-wide background: COVID-19 samples from acute and convalescent phases originated in the United States, Italy and Spain. Nucleic acid was either cDNA or gDNA, and it came from T cells, B-cell-depleted T cells, or PBMCs.

Methods used by the authors: Reference gene primer amplification yielded estimated nucleated cell counts. Data came from immunoSEQ multiplex PCR; TCRdb stores just in-frame clones and leaves some out. D and trimming were read from the DNA, whereas the V and J calls and clone size are those reported in that table. The sample has approximately 140,000 clones, roughly 76% seen once. The germline CDR1 and CDR2 sequences are KGHSH and LQKENI. The CDR3 runs to 16 residues. Trimming cost V 2 bases and J 3 bases; bases outside gene matches: 8. This sequence originates from a human donor with acute or convalescent COVID-19. The donor label of this sample is uncertain. Sequenced input: peripheral blood. The V call is TRBV18, the J call TRBJ2-5, with 8 nucleotides matching TRBD2. Here the CDR3 DNA reads TGTGCCAGCTCACCAGGATCGGGGGGGAACAAAGAGACCCAGTACTTC. Protein: CASSPGSGGNKETQYF. The whole variable domain, remainder taken from reference TRBV18 and TRBJ2-5, is NAGVMQNPRHLVRRRGQEARLRCSPMKGHSHVYWYRQLPEEGLKFMVYLQKENIIDESGMPKERFSAEFPKEGPSILRIQQVVRGDSAAYFCASSPGSGGNKETQYFGPGTRLLVL.